This T cell receptor (delta chain) was identified during a study of Vδ1+ human thymocytes. Findings and caveats of the study: Unlike peripheral blood Vdelta1+ controls, thymic delta-chain sequences included around 18% Vdelta2 and few Vdelta3. Highly polyclonal TRG and TRD repertoires with Gaussian CDR3 length distributions appeared in thymus.

Comment on this clone: Its antigen is unidentified.

This CDR3 contains 18 residues. With 4 bases removed from V and 1 base from J, the gap between germline ends came to 22 bases. The V gene's germline CDR1 is TSWWSYY and CDR2 QGS. Extracted RNA was reverse transcribed into cDNA. The CDR3 regions were amplified by multiplex PCR from V-gene primers to a constant-region primer. TCRdb reran clone calling via CATT on the multiplex PCR reads. The table has roughly 50,000 delta-chain clones, about 16% seen once. V is TRDV1 and J is TRDJ1; possible D gene TRDD3, 5 bases. The sequencing input was Vdelta1+ gamma-delta thymocytes from the thymus. Subset specified: FACS-sorted CD3+ TCRalphabeta- TCRVdelta1+ TCRVdelta2- thymocytes. This clonotype originated in a boy in the first two years of life who had congenital heart surgery. The CDR3 spells CALGGFVRPKGVTDKLIF. The CDR3 nucleotides are TGTGCTCTTGGGGGCTTTGTTCGTCCGAAGGGGGTCACCGATAAACTCATCTTT.